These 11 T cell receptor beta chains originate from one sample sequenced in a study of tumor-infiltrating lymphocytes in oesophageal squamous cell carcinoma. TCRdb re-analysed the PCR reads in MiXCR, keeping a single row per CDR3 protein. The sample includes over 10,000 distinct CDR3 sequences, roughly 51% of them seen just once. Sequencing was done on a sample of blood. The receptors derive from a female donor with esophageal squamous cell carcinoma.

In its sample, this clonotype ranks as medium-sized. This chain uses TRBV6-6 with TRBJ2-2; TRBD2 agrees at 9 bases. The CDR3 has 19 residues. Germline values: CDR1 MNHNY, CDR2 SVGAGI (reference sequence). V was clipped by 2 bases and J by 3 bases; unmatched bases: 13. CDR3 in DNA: TGTGCCAGCAGTTACCCCTCGAATAGCGGGGGTCTCTACACCGGGGAGCTGTTTTTT. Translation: CASSYPSNSGGLYTGELFF.

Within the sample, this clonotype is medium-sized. The CDR3 DNA follows: TGTGCCAGCAAGCCCGGGATCGCCACAGATACGCAGTATTTT. This sequence encodes CASKPGIATDTQYF. The chain joins TRBV12-3 or TRBV12-4 to TRBJ2-3, with a possible D match to TRBD2 (5 bases). The V and J ends lost 7 bases and 2 bases respectively, with 13 bases between them. The CDR3 runs to 14 residues.

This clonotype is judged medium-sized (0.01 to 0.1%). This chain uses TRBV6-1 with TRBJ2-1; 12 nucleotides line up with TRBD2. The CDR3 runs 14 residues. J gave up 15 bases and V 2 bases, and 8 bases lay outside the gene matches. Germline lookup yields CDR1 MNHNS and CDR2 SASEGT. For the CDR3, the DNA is TGTGCCAGCAGTGAATGGGCTAGCGGGAGGGCCCGGTTCTTC. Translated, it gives CASSEWASGRARFF.

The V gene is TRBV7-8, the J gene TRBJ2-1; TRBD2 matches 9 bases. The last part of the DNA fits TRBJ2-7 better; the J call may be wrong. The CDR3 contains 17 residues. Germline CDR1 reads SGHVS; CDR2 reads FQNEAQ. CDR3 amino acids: CASSLRPAGGGRNEQYF. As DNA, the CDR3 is TGTGCCAGCAGCTTAAGACCAGCGGGAGGCGGTAGAAACGAGCAGTACTTC.

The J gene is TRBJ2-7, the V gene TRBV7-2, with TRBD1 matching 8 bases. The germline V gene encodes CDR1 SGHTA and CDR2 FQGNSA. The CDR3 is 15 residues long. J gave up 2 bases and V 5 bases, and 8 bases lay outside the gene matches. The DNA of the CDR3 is TGTGCCAGCAGCCACCCCGGGACAGGAACCTACGAGCAGTACTTC. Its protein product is CASSHPGTGTYEQYF.

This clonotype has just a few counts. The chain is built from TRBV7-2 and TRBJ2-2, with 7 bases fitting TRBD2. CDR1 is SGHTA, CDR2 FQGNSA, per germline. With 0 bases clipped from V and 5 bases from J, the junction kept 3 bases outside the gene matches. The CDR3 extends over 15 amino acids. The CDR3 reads CASSLAGGKTGELFF. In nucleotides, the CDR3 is TGTGCCAGCAGCTTAGCGGGGGGGAAGACCGGGGAGCTGTTTTTT. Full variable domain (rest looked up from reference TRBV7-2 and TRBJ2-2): GAGVSQSPSNKVTEKGKDVELRCDPISGHTALYWYRQSLGQGLEFLIYFQGNSAPDKSGLPSDRFSAERTGGSVSTLTIQRTQQEDSAVYLCASSLAGGKTGELFFGEGSRLTVL.

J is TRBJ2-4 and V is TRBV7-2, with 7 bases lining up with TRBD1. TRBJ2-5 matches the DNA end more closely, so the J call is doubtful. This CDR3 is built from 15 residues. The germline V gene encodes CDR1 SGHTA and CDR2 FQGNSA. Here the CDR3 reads CASSPQTGWGETQYF. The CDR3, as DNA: TGTGCCAGCAGCCCACAGACAGGGTGGGGGGAGACCCAGTACTTC.

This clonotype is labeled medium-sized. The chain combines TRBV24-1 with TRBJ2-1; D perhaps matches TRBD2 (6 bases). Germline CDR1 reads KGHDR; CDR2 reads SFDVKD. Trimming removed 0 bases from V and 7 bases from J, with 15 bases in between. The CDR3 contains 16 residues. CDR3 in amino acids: CATSDLRFAGTNEQFF. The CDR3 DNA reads TGTGCCACCAGTGATTTGCGGTTTGCGGGAACGAATGAGCAGTTCTTC.

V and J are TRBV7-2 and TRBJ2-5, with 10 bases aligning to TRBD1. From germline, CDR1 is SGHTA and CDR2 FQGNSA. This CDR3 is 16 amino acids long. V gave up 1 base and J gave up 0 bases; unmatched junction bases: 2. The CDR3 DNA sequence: TGTGCCAGCAGCTTAGGGGACAGGGGATACCAAGAGACCCAGTACTTC. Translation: CASSLGDRGYQETQYF.

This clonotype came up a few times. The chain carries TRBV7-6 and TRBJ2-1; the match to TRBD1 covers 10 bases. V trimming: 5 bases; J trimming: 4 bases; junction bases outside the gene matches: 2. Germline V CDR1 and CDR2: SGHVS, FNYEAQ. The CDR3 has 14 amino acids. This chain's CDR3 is CASSTGQGYNEQFF. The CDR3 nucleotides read TGTGCCAGCAGCACGGGACAGGGGTACAATGAGCAGTTCTTC. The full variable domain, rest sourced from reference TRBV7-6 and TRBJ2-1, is GAGVSQSPRYKVTKRGQDVALRCDPISGHVSLYWYRQALGQGPEFLTYFNYEAQQDKSGLPNDRFSAERPEGSISTLTIQRTEQRDSAMYRCASSTGQGYNEQFFGPGTRLTVL.

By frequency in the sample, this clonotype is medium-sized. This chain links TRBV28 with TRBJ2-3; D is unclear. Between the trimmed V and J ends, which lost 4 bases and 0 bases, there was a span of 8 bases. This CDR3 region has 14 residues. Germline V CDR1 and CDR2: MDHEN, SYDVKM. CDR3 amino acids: CASSSPSSTDTQYF. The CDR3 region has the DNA TGTGCCAGCAGTTCCCCCTCTAGCACAGATACGCAGTATTTT.